This TCR beta chain was documented in a study of T cells after yellow fever vaccination. About the study: SMART-Seq v4 Ultra Low Input prepared libraries from low-cell fractions. Study-wide points: Booster sampling recovered most clones from primary vaccination (less than 97% CD4, approximately 90% CD8). FACS-sorted repertoires could harbor abundant contaminating bulk-population clonotypes.

Comments on this clonotype: Its antigen remains unidentified.

UMIs and a universal primer site were added when TCR cDNA was made by 5'RACE template switching. TCRdb itself ran the 5' RACE reads through MiXCR, one entry per CDR3 protein. The repertoire holds under 550,000 distinct CDR3 sequences, with roughly a fifth as singletons. Germline V gene lookup returns CDR1 SGHRS and CDR2 YFSETQ. The V and J ends lost 0 bases and 4 bases respectively, with 10 bases between them. The CDR3 consists of 14 residues. The material was PBMCs, obtained more than 20 days after the first yellow fever vaccination. This receptor was taken from a man aged 18 to 35 who received the YFV17D yellow fever vaccine. The chain combines TRBV5-1 with TRBJ2-5; D not certain. The CDR3 sequence is CASSLGPAAETQYF. The CDR3 DNA sequence: TGCGCCAGCAGCTTGGGTCCCGCGGCAGAGACCCAGTACTTC.